This is a list of T cell receptor beta chains from one sample in a study of OX40 agonist ivuxolimab in advanced cancers. The assay was immunoSEQ multiplex PCR, and TCRdb's table has in-frame clones only and misses some. The sample has 12,000 to 15,000 clones, 80% seen once. Sample: CD4+ or CD8+ T cells sorted from blood, taken in a trial of the OX40 agonist ivuxolimab. The receptors come from an adult with an advanced solid tumor such as melanoma, head and neck, liver or kidney cancer. CDR3s include the opening cysteine and the closing phenylalanine or tryptophan. The D gene is left open where the match is weak. Clone size is stated in some rows and not others, as once, few, many or a class when expanded.

size: NA; V: TRBV4-1; D: NA; J: TRBJ2-3; DNA: TGCGCCAGCAGCCAACGGAGTCACGATACGCAGTATTTT; CDR3: CASSQRSHDTQYF
size: few; V: TRBV30; D: NA; J: TRBJ1-5; DNA: TGTGCCTGGGGTGCCACAGGTAATCAGCCCCAGCATTTT; CDR3: CAWGATGNQPQHF
size: NA; V: TRBV7-9; D: NA; J: TRBJ2-3; DNA: TGTGCCAGCAGCTTAGTGGGAGGTCGGACAGATACGCAGTATTTT; CDR3: CASSLVGGRTDTQYF
size: once; V: TRBV27; D: TRBD2; J: TRBJ2-1; DNA: TGTGCCAGCAGTAGAGCGGGAGGCCCCTACAATGAGCAGTTCTTC; CDR3: CASSRAGGPYNEQFF
size: NA; V: TRBV14; D: NA; J: TRBJ2-3; DNA: TGTGCCAGCAGCCCGCACTCACCGGGGGTATCGGTCACAGATACGCAGTATTTT; CDR3: CASSPHSPGVSVTDTQYF
size: NA; V: TRBV28; D: NA; J: TRBJ2-7; DNA: TGTGCCAGCAGTTTAGCCTCCTACGAGCAGTACTTC; CDR3: CASSLASYEQYF
size: NA; V: TRBV9; D: TRBD1; J: TRBJ2-7; DNA: TGTGCCAGCAGCGCCCACCGGGACAGGGCGACCGAGCAGTACTTC; CDR3: CASSAHRDRATEQYF
size: NA; V: TRBV7-9; D: NA; J: TRBJ2-1; DNA: TGTGCCAGCAGCCAGCAACACCAGGTCCTTTCCTACAATGAGCAGTTCTTC; CDR3: CASSQQHQVLSYNEQFF
size: NA; V: TRBV11-2; D: TRBD1; J: TRBJ2-2; DNA: TGTGCCAGCAGCGTCCGGGACAGAAACACCGGGGAGCTGTTTTTT; CDR3: CASSVRDRNTGELFF
size: NA; V: TRBV7-6; D: TRBD2; J: TRBJ2-7; DNA: TGTGCCAGCAGCTTAACGGCGGGAGGGTGGTCCTACGAGCAGTACTTC; CDR3: CASSLTAGGWSYEQYF
size: few; V: TRBV28; D: NA; J: TRBJ2-7; DNA: TGTGCCAGCACCCTGTCGAGGGATAGCTCCTACGAGCAGTACTTC; CDR3: CASTLSRDSSYEQYF
size: few; V: TRBV19; D: TRBD2; J: TRBJ2-2; DNA: TGTGCCAGTAGTCTTCCGAGCGGGAGAAACACCGGGGAGCTGTTTTTT; CDR3: CASSLPSGRNTGELFF